Following are 17 T cell receptor beta chains from one sample sequenced in a study of T cell responses to AZD1222 COVID-19 vaccine. Profiled with immunoSEQ multiplex PCR; TCRdb holds only in-frame clones, not every one. Of roughly 120,000 clones listed, roughly 89% are singletons. Material: peripheral blood, obtained 28 days after the second AZD1222 dose. These receptors were obtained from an adult who received the AZD1222 COVID-19 vaccine.

The chain couples TRBV7-9 to TRBJ1-4; D is perhaps TRBD1 (5 bases). V was shortened by 1 base and J by 8 bases, with 17 bases between the two germline ends. Per the germline V gene, CDR1 is SEHNR and CDR2 is FQNEAQ (reference sequence). CDR3 length: 16 amino acids. The DNA of the CDR3 is TGTGCCAGCAGCTTAGACCTGACAGCCCGGGGAGAAAAACTGTTTTTT. This gives the protein CASSLDLTARGEKLFF. The complete variable domain, with remaining parts taken from reference TRBV7-9 and TRBJ1-4, reads DTGVSQNPRHKITKRGQNVTFRCDPISEHNRLYWYRQTLGQGPEFLTYFQNEAQLEKSRLLSDRFSAERPKGSFSTLEIQRTEQGDSAMYLCASSLDLTARGEKLFFGSGTQLSVL.

The gene calls are TRBV11-3 and TRBJ2-1; 15 bases fit TRBD2. Germline CDR1 reads SGHNT; CDR2 reads YENEEA. This CDR3 region has 16 residues. V was clipped by 5 bases and J by 8 bases; unmatched bases: 7. CDR3 residues: CASSPRTSGGAHEQFF. The CDR3, as DNA: TGTGCCAGCAGCCCGAGGACTAGCGGGGGGGCGCATGAGCAGTTCTTC.

This chain connects TRBV5-1 to TRBJ2-6, with D perhaps TRBD2 (5 bases). The CDR3 covers 16 residues. V was clipped by 1 base and J by 3 bases, with 11 bases between them. Germline CDR1 SGHRS, CDR2 YFSETQ. The DNA for the CDR3 is TGCGCCAGCAGCTTGCCCGGGGTCGGTGGGGCCAACGTCCTGACTTTC. Its protein product is CASSLPGVGGANVLTF.

V is TRBV27 and J is TRBJ1-2, with 8 positions matching TRBD1. In germline, CDR1 is MNHEY, CDR2 SMNVEV (reference sequence). V lost 1 base and J lost 5; bases outside the gene matches: 9. The CDR3 length is 16 residues. The CDR3 region is CASSLYRAGGTYGYTF. The CDR3 nucleotides are TGTGCCAGCAGTTTATATCGGGCAGGGGGCACATATGGCTACACCTTC.

This sequence joins TRBV5-1 and TRBJ1-1, with 8 bases that match TRBD1. Germline lookup yields CDR1 SGHRS and CDR2 YFSETQ. This CDR3 comprises 14 residues. Germline trimming cut 4 bases from V and 2 bases from J; bases unmatched to any gene: 4. CDR3 residues: CASSDGTGNTEAFF. The CDR3 bases are TGCGCCAGCAGCGACGGGACAGGCAACACTGAAGCTTTCTTT.

The chain uses TRBV2 and TRBJ2-5; no clear D. Germline-derived CDR1 and CDR2 are SNHLY and FYNNEI. V was pared by 7 bases and J by 0 bases, with 3 bases between. CDR3 length: 11 residues. The CDR3 spells CASKYQETQYF. Written as DNA, the CDR3 is TGTGCCAGCAAGTACCAAGAGACCCAGTACTTC.

About this clone: At one of its ends the junction is not consistent with the germline gene, which may arise from a read error. The rearrangement links TRBV7-9 to TRBJ2-7; D ambiguous. Germline assignment: CDR1 SEHNR and CDR2 FQNEAQ (reference sequence). This CDR3 contains 12 residues. CDR3 sequence reads: CASSLISNEQYF. The CDR3 nucleotides are TGTGCCAGCAGCTTAATCTCCAACGAGCAGTACTTC.

This clone has only a few counts. The V gene is TRBV29-1, the J gene TRBJ1-6, with D perhaps TRBD1 (5 bases). CDR3 length equals 12 residues. Germline V CDR1 and CDR2: SQVTM, ANQGSEA. This CDR3 reads CRVTAHNSPLHF. CDR3 bases: TGCAGGGTGACAGCACATAATTCACCCCTCCACTTT.

V and J are TRBV27 and TRBJ1-4, with 9 bases aligning to TRBD1. CDR3 length: 15 amino acids. V shed 2 bases, J shed 6 bases, and the junction held 4 bases outside the gene matches. Per germline, CDR1 MNHEY and CDR2 SMNVEV (reference sequence). CDR3 region: CASSLRTGEDEKLFF. The CDR3 DNA follows: TGTGCCAGCAGTTTACGGACAGGGGAAGATGAAAAACTGTTTTTT.

The chain links TRBV12-3 or TRBV12-4 to TRBJ1-1, with 8 bases matching TRBD1. The J segment lost 2 bases and the V segment lost 7 bases, leaving 3 bases of the junction unmatched. CDR3 length: 13 residues. This CDR3 is CASTGGENTEAFF. In nucleotides, the CDR3 is TGTGCCAGCACAGGGGGCGAAAACACTGAAGCTTTCTTT.

The chain employs TRBV27 and TRBJ2-1; tentative D call: TRBD1 (7 bases). The CDR3 has 13 residues. CDR1 and CDR2 (germline): MNHEY, SMNVEV (reference sequence). Trimming shortened V by 6 bases and J by 7 bases, and 13 bases separated the two germline ends. The CDR3 DNA reads TGTGCCAGCAGACGGCAGGGGGGAAATGAGCAGTTCTTC. It is translated as CASRRQGGNEQFF.

V gene TRBV19 combines with J gene TRBJ1-1; D perhaps matches TRBD1 (5 bases). The CDR3 loop spans 13 amino acids. The ends were cut back, 5 bases at V and 0 bases at J, with 7 bases in the middle. Per the germline V gene, CDR1 is LNHDA and CDR2 is SQIVND (reference sequence). The CDR3 region has the DNA TGTGCCAGTAGTGCAGGGTTGAACACTGAAGCTTTCTTT. Protein: CASSAGLNTEAFF. The variable domain in full, with the rest retrieved from reference TRBV19 and TRBJ1-1, is DGGITQSPKYLFRKEGQNVTLSCEQNLNHDAMYWYRQDPGQGLRLIYYSQIVNDFQKGDIAEGYSVSREKKESFPLTVTSAQKNPTAFYLCASSAGLNTEAFFGQGTRLTVV.

The chain employs TRBV6-2 or TRBV6-3 and TRBJ1-2, with D perhaps TRBD1 (6 bases). CDR1 and CDR2 (germline): MNHEY, SVGEGT. The CDR3 is 13 residues long. The V and J ends lost 6 bases and 4 bases respectively, with 12 bases between them. The CDR3 nucleotides are TGTGCCAGCAGCCTAGGACAGCCCTATGGCTACACCTTC. This sequence encodes CASSLGQPYGYTF.

This sequence joins TRBV7-3 and TRBJ2-5, with D tentatively TRBD1 (6 bases). Trimming took 3 bases from V and 7 from J, leaving 18 bases between them. Germline V gene sequence: CDR1 SGHTA, CDR2 FQGTGA. This CDR3 region has 15 residues. CDR3 bases: TGTGCCAGCAGCTTGGACAGTATACTCCAGAGGACCCAGTACTTC. It is translated as CASSLDSILQRTQYF.

The chain joins TRBV9 to TRBJ2-5; D perhaps matches TRBD1 (5 bases). Germline-derived CDR1 and CDR2 are SGDLS and YYNGEE. V was shortened by 4 bases and J by 0 bases, with 10 bases between the two germline ends. The CDR3 runs 14 residues. The CDR3 sequence: CASSLRQYQETQYF. CDR3 DNA: TGTGCCAGCAGCCTCCGACAGTACCAAGAGACCCAGTACTTC.

The genes are TRBV27 and TRBJ1-6; D not resolved. V lost 1 base, J lost 7 bases, and 2 bases lay in between. The germline gives CDR1 MNHEY, CDR2 SMNVEV (reference sequence). The CDR3 is 12 amino acids. CDR3 region: CASSLLNSPLHF. CDR3 DNA sequence: TGTGCCAGCAGTTTATTAAATTCACCCCTCCACTTT.

V is TRBV27 and J is TRBJ1-2; no firm D call. The CDR3 is 13 residues long. Per the germline V gene, CDR1 is MNHEY and CDR2 is SMNVEV (reference sequence). Trimming removed 5 bases from V and 8 bases from J, with 15 bases in between. The CDR3 nucleotides are TGTGCCAGCAGTCCGAGGAGTAGTTCCGGCTACACCTTC. Protein: CASSPRSSSGYTF.